This record covers a single T cell receptor (beta chain). The sample belongs to a study of blood T cell repertoires in COVID-19. Per the authors' pipeline: By means of reference gene primer amplification, nucleated cell counts were estimated. Sequencing used immunoSEQ multiplex PCR; TCRdb keeps in-frame clones, though not all of them. V and J calls plus clone size are reproduced from that table; the DNA served to infer D and trimming. The table includes approximately 200,000 clones, roughly 80% detected once. From germline, CDR1 is SGHTA and CDR2 FQGNSA. This CDR3 region has 15 residues. With 4 bases clipped from V and 9 bases from J, the junction kept 5 bases outside the gene matches.

Specimen: PBMCs or T cells enriched from blood (not recorded which). The V and J genes are TRBV7-2 and TRBJ2-1; 14 bases align to TRBD2. This TCR came from a man aged 40-50 years who had recovered from COVID-19. The CDR3, as DNA: TGTGCCAGCAGCTCCGGGACTAGCGGGAGAAGTGAGCAGTTCTTC. Protein product: CASSSGTSGRSEQFF.